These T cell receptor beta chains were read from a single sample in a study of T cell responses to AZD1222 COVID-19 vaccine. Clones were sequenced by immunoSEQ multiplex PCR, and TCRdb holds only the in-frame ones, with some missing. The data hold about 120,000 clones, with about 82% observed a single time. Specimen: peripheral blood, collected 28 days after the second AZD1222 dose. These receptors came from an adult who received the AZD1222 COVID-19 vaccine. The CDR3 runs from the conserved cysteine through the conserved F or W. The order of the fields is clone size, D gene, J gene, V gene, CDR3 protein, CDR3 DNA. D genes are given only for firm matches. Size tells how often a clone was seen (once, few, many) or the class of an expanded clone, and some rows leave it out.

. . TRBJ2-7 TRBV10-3 CAISESRDEQYF TGTGCCATCAGTGAGTCGAGGGACGAGCAGTACTTC
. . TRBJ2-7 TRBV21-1 CASSKRAGDYEQYF TGTGCCAGCAGCAAGAGGGCGGGGGACTACGAGCAGTACTTC
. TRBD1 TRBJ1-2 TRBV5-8 CASSSRQGPNYGYTF TGTGCCAGCAGCTCTAGACAGGGCCCTAACTATGGCTACACCTTC
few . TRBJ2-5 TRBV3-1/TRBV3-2 CASGGVYQETQYF TGTGCCAGTGGCGGGGTCTACCAAGAGACCCAGTACTTC
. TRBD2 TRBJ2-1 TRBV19 CASKYSGAARDNEQFF TGTGCCAGTAAATATAGCGGGGCCGCCCGAGACAATGAGCAGTTCTTC
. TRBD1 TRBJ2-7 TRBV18 CASSPPGQASEQYF TGTGCCAGCTCACCCCCAGGACAGGCCTCCGAGCAGTACTTC
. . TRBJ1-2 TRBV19 CASTSRYGYTF TGTGCCAGTACCTCCCGCTATGGCTACACCTTC
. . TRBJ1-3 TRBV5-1 CASSLVDRSSGNTIYF TGCGCCAGCAGCTTGGTCGACAGGAGCTCTGGAAACACCATATATTTT
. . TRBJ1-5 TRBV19 CASSIGLRGGQPQHF TGTGCCAGTAGTATCGGTTTGAGGGGTGGGCAGCCCCAGCATTTT
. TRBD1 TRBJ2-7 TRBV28 CASSLPPGTGDYEQYF TGTGCCAGCAGTTTACCCCCCGGGACAGGAGACTACGAGCAGTACTTC
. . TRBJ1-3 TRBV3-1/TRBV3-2 CASSQEGIDTIYF TGTGCCAGCAGCCAAGAAGGAATAGACACCATATATTTT
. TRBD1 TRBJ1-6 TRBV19 CASSNQGVGSPLHF TGTGCCAGTAGTAACCAGGGGGTAGGGTCACCCCTCCACTTT
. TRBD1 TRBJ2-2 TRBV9 CAKGARIGELFF TGTGCCAAGGGGGCGAGGATCGGGGAGCTGTTTTTT
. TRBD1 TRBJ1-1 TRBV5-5 CASRRDSRGLLNTEAFF TGTGCCAGCAGACGGGACAGCCGAGGACTCTTGAACACTGAAGCTTTCTTT
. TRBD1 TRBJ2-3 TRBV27 CASSLRQGGNRKYF TGTGCCAGCAGTTTGAGACAGGGGGGTAATAGGAAGTATTTT
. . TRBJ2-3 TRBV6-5 CASSYQRGTDTQYF TGTGCCAGCAGTTACCAGCGGGGCACAGATACGCAGTATTTT
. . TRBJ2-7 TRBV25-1 CASSEYGDARAQYF TGTGCCAGCAGTGAATATGGGGACGCTCGGGCGCAGTACTTC
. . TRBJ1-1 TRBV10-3 CAISESRGRPATEAFF TGTGCCATCAGTGAGTCCCGCGGTAGGCCTGCCACTGAAGCTTTCTTT
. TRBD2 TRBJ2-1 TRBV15 CATSRDLSGLAGGPGEQFF TGTGCCACCAGCAGAGATCTTTCCGGACTAGCGGGAGGGCCGGGGGAGCAGTTCTTC
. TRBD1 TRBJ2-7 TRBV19 CASSVTGDYEQYF TGTGCCAGTAGTGTTACAGGGGACTACGAGCAGTACTTC
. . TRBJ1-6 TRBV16 CASSQFGTENSPLHF TGTGCCAGCAGCCAATTTGGGACTGAGAATTCACCCCTCCACTTT
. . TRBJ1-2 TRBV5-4 CASSSKTGRDSWGYTF TGTGCCAGCAGCTCAAAGACAGGAAGAGACTCGTGGGGCTACACCTTC
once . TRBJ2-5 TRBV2 CASSESSRETQYF TGTGCCAGCAGTGAATCTAGCAGGGAGACCCAGTACTTC
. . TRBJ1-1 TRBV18 CASSRGPLLEGTEAFF TGTGCCAGCTCACGCGGACCCCTGTTGGAGGGCACTGAAGCTTTCTTT
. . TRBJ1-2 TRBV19 CASSMGSGNSYGYTF TGTGCCAGTAGTATGGGGTCAGGGAATAGCTATGGCTACACCTTC
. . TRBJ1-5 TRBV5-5 CASSLAPDLNQPQHF TGTGCCAGCAGCTTGGCCCCAGATCTAAATCAGCCCCAGCATTTT
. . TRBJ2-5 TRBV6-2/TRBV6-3 CASSLGERTQYF TGTGCCAGCAGCTTGGGGGAGCGGACCCAGTACTTC
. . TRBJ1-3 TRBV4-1 CASSQEAFFRDLSGNTIYF TGCGCCAGCAGCCAAGAGGCTTTCTTCCGGGATCTCTCTGGAAACACCATATATTTT
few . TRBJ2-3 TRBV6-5 CASKRQHSTDTQYF TGTGCCAGCAAGCGACAGCACAGCACAGATACGCAGTATTTT
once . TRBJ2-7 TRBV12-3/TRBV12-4 CASSFRGDDEQYF TGTGCCAGCAGTTTCAGGGGGGACGACGAGCAGTACTTC
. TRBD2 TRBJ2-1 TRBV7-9 CASTTGWPQRGVGHEQFF TGTGCCAGCACCACAGGATGGCCCCAGCGGGGGGTCGGGCATGAGCAGTTCTTC
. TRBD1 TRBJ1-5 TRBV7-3 CASSPRRDRAGQPQHF TGTGCCAGCAGCCCCCGACGGGACAGGGCGGGTCAGCCCCAGCATTTT
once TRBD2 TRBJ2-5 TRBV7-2 CASSFSGGTETQYF TGTGCCAGCAGTTTTAGCGGGGGTACCGAGACCCAGTACTTC
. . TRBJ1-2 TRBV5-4 CASSSPLLPNYGYTF TGTGCCAGCAGCTCCCCTCTACTTCCAAACTATGGCTACACCTTC
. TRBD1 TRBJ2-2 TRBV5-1 CASRLSGGAGELFF TGCGCCAGCAGGCTCTCAGGGGGCGCCGGGGAGCTGTTTTTT
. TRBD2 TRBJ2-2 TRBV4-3 CASSPTRGGITGELFF TGCGCCAGCAGCCCCACCCGCGGGGGTATCACCGGGGAGCTGTTTTTT
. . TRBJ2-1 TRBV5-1 CASSLAFNSEQFF TGCGCCAGCAGCTTGGCTTTTAACTCTGAGCAGTTCTTC
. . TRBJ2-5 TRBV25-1 CASSSGVGETQYF TGTGCCAGCAGTTCAGGGGTCGGGGAGACCCAGTACTTC
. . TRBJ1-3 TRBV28 CASRATGSDGNTIYF TGTGCCAGCAGAGCTACGGGGTCGGACGGAAACACCATATATTTT
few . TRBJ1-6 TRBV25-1 CASSEQPNSPLHF TGTGCCAGCAGTGAACAGCCTAATTCACCCCTCCACTTT
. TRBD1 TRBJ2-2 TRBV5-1 CASSERDRGTGELFF TGCGCCAGCAGCGAGAGGGACAGGGGAACCGGGGAGCTGTTTTTT
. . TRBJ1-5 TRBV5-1 CASSLGSSGVDQPQHF TGCGCCAGCAGCTTGGGATCGTCGGGGGTTGATCAGCCCCAGCATTTT
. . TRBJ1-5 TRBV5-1 CASSLEANQPQHF TGCGCCAGCAGCTTGGAGGCGAATCAGCCCCAGCATTTT
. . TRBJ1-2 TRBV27 CASSQVTGYGYTF TGTGCCAGCAGTCAGGTGACAGGCTATGGCTACACCTTC
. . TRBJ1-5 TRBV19 CASSGTGGNQPQHF TGTGCCAGCTCAGGGACCGGCGGCAATCAGCCCCAGCATTTT
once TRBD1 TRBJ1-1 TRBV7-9 CASSASGTDAFF TGTGCCAGCAGCGCATCCGGGACAGATGCTTTCTTT
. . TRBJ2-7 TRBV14 CASSSRGGRPEQYF TGTGCCAGCAGCTCGAGGGGCGGCCGTCCCGAGCAGTACTTC
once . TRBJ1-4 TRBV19 CASSDHGNEKLFF TGTGCCAGTAGTGATCACGGAAATGAAAAACTGTTTTTT
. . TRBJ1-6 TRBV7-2 CASSFRGGEGSPLHF TGTGCCAGCAGCTTTCGTGGGGGGGAGGGATCACCCCTCCACTTT
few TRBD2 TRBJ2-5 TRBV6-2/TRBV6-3 CASSPQTSGSVETQYF TGTGCCAGCAGTCCCCAGACTAGCGGGAGTGTCGAGACCCAGTACTTC
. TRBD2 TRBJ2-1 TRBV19 CASSAGLAGSSYNEQFF TGTGCCAGTAGTGCAGGACTAGCGGGGAGCTCCTACAATGAGCAGTTCTTC
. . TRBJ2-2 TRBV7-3 CASSSGVTGELFF TGTGCCAGCAGCTCAGGGGTCACCGGGGAGCTGTTTTTT
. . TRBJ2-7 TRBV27 CASSLGGFSYEQYF TGTGCCAGCAGTTTGGGCGGTTTCTCCTACGAGCAGTACTTC
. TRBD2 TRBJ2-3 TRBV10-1 CATPVCALAGGTDTQYF TGCGCCACCCCAGTCTGTGCCCTAGCGGGAGGTACAGATACGCAGTATTTT
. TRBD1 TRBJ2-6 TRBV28 CASGQGDSSSGANVLTF TGTGCCAGCGGACAAGGGGACAGTAGCTCTGGGGCCAACGTCCTGACTTTC
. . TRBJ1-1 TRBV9 CASSPSGGTMNTEAFF TGTGCCAGCAGCCCTTCCGGGGGGACAATGAACACTGAAGCTTTCTTT
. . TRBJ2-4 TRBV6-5 CASSYIFGAKNIQYF TGTGCCAGCAGTTACATTTTTGGGGCCAAAAACATTCAGTACTTC
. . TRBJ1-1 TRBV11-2 CASSLGVGEAFF TGTGCCAGCAGCTTAGGGGTTGGTGAAGCTTTCTTT
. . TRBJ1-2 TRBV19 CASTLTVNYGYTF TGTGCCAGTACCCTGACAGTAAACTATGGCTACACCTTC
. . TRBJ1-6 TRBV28 CASSFGQGSSPLHF TGTGCCAGCAGTTTCGGGCAGGGCAGCTCACCCCTCCACTTT